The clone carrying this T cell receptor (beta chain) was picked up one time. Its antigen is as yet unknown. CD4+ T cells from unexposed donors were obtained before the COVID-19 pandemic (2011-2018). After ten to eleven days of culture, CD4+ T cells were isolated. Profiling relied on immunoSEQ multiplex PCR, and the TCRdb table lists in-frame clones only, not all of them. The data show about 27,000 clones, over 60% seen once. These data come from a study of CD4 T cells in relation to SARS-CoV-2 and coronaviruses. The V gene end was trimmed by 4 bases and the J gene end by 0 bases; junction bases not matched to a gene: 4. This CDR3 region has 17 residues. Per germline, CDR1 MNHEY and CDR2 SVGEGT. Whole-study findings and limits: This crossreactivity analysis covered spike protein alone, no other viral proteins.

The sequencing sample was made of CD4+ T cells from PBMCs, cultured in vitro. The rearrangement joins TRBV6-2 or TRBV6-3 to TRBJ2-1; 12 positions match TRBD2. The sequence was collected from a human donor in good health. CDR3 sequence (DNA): TGTGCCAGCAGTTCCCGGACTAGCGGGGTCTCCTACAATGAGCAGTTCTTC. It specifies CASSSRTSGVSYNEQFF.